One sample yielded the 24 T cell receptor beta chains listed below, sequenced in a study of shared clonotypes between healthy human individuals. Using immunoSEQ multiplex PCR, the repertoire was profiled, and TCRdb retains in-frame clones only, with some absent. The table has about half a million clones, 65% to 85% seen once. Sequenced input: PBMCs. The origin of the receptors is a woman aged 40 to 55 in good health. Some clones in this sample may be carry-over from other donors' samples.

V usage is TRBV6-1 and J usage is TRBJ1-5; D gene ambiguous. Germline V lookup: CDR1 MNHNS, CDR2 SASEGT. Trimming removed 0 bases at V and 7 bases at J, with 10 bases between. The CDR3 contains 14 residues. CDR3 region: CASSEASGAQPQHF. In DNA, the CDR3 is TGTGCCAGCAGTGAAGCGAGCGGCGCCCAGCCCCAGCATTTT.

The rearrangement uses TRBV7-3 and TRBJ2-6, with 12 positions matching TRBD1. The germline gives CDR1 SGHTA, CDR2 FQGTGA. The CDR3 sequence is 17 residues long. The V and J ends lost 4 bases and 2 bases, in that order; junction bases with no gene match: 3. Here the CDR3 reads CASSSGTGGAGANVLTF. CDR3 DNA: TGTGCCAGCAGCTCTGGGACAGGGGGCGCTGGGGCCAACGTCCTGACTTTC. The whole variable domain, remainder taken from reference TRBV7-3 and TRBJ2-6, is GAGVSQTPSNKVTEKGKYVELRCDPISGHTALYWYRQSLGQGPEFLIYFQGTGAADDSGLPNDRFFAVRPEGSVSTLKIQRTERGDSAVYLCASSSGTGGAGANVLTFGAGSRLTVL.

The CDR3 loop is CAARTAYGYTF. CDR3 bases: TGTGCCGCGAGGACAGCCTATGGCTACACCTTC. The chain employs TRBV28 and TRBJ1-2; D is possibly TRBD1 (6 bases). From germline, CDR1 is MDHEN and CDR2 SYDVKM. V was pared by 11 bases and J by 4 bases, with 11 bases between. CDR3 length equals 11 residues.

At least ten counts were recorded for this clone. The V gene is TRBV19, the J gene TRBJ1-5; a weak D match, TRBD1 (6 bases). The CDR3 runs to 13 residues. The germline V gene has CDR1 LNHDA and CDR2 SQIVND (reference sequence). V was clipped by 4 bases and J by 5 bases, with 9 bases between them. This CDR3 is CASSTSGDQPQHF. CDR3 bases: TGTGCCAGTAGTACCTCAGGGGATCAGCCCCAGCATTTT. The full variable domain, with the rest looked up from reference TRBV19 and TRBJ1-5, is DGGITQSPKYLFRKEGQNVTLSCEQNLNHDAMYWYRQDPGQGLRLIYYSQIVNDFQKGDIAEGYSVSREKKESFPLTVTSAQKNPTAFYLCASSTSGDQPQHFGDGTRLSIL.

Note on this clone: This probably arose from a read error, given a far larger clone one base away. The chain combines TRBV28 with TRBJ2-2; 11 nucleotides line up with TRBD1. The germline V gene has CDR1 MDHEN and CDR2 SYDVKM. The CDR3 contains 16 residues. The CDR3 loop is CASSPDRGLPTGELCF. As DNA, the CDR3 is TGTGCCAGCAGCCCGGACAGGGGGCTTCCCACCGGGGAGCTGTGTTTT.

As to this clone: An end of the junction does not agree with germline; a read error may underlie this. The chain uses TRBV6-5 and TRBJ2-6; the D is unclear. CDR1 and CDR2 (germline): MNHEY, SVGAGI. The CDR3 consists of 15 residues. The CDR3 is CDSTRSGYGANVLTF. DNA for the CDR3: TGTGACAGCACTCGGTCGGGCTATGGGGCCAACGTCCTGACTTTC.

The chain is built from TRBV28 and TRBJ1-3, with D uncertain. This CDR3 has 14 amino acids. The germline CDR1 and CDR2 sequences are MDHEN and SYDVKM. Trimming took off 3 bases at V and 2 bases at J, with 8 bases between the two ends. CDR3 coding DNA: TGTGCCAGCAGTTTTAGAGGCGCTGGAAACACCATATATTTT. As protein: CASSFRGAGNTIYF.

This clone has ten or more counts. Other DNA sequences within the sample encode an identical CDR3. The rearrangement joins TRBV5-4 to TRBJ2-5, with 8 bases that match TRBD2. The tail of the sequence fits TRBJ2-7 better, so the J call may be wrong. CDR1 SGHNT and CDR2 YYREEE come from the germline V gene (reference sequence). There are 14 residues in the CDR3. The CDR3 loop is CASSWRGAVDEQYF. CDR3 sequence (DNA): TGTGCCAGCAGCTGGCGGGGGGCCGTCGACGAGCAGTACTTC.

The chain has TRBV30 and TRBJ2-2; no clear D gene. Germline V gene sequence: CDR1 GTSNPN, CDR2 SVGIG (reference sequence). V shed 4 bases and J shed 4 bases, with 4 bases lying between them. The CDR3 spans 11 residues. This chain's CDR3 is CAWMATGELFF. The DNA for the CDR3 is TGTGCCTGGATGGCCACCGGGGAGCTGTTTTTT. The variable domain in full, completed from reference TRBV30 and TRBJ2-2, reads SQTIHQWPATLVQPVGSPLSLECTVEGTSNPNLYWYRQAAGRGLQLLFYSVGIGQISSEVPQNLSASRPQDRQFILSSKKLLLSDSGFYLCAWMATGELFFGEGSRLTVL.

Only a few counts were recorded for this clone. This likely traces to a read error, being one base from a far larger clone. In the same sample, other DNA sequences code for this CDR3. V gene TRBV7-9 combines with J gene TRBJ1-1; D is unclear. Germline assignment: CDR1 SEHNR and CDR2 FQNEAQ (reference sequence). The CDR3 totals 13 residues. CDR3 amino acids: CASSLLVNREAFF. The CDR3 nucleotides read TGTGCCAGTAGCTTACTGGTAAACCGGGAAGCTTTCTTT. The complete variable domain, with remaining parts taken from reference TRBV7-9 and TRBJ1-1, reads DTGVSQNPRHKITKRGQNVTFRCDPISEHNRLYWYRQTLGQGPEFLTYFQNEAQLEKSRLLSDRFSAERPKGSFSTLEIQRTEQGDSAMYLCASSLLVNREAFFGQGTRLTVV.

This clone was seen ten or more times. The same CDR3 arises from other DNA sequences in this sample as well. As DNA, the CDR3 is TGCGCCAGCAGCGAGACTAGCGGCTCCTACAATGAGCAGTTCTTC. Its protein product is CASSETSGSYNEQFF. The V gene is TRBV5-1, the J gene TRBJ2-1; 9 bases map to TRBD2. In germline, CDR1 is SGHRS, CDR2 YFSETQ. J was trimmed by 0 bases and V by 4 bases; bases with no gene match: 2. The CDR3 has 15 amino acids.

This clone turned up a few times. This is likely an artifact of a read error, given a far larger clone one base away. This CDR3 is CASSPWTDPEAFF. The CDR3, as DNA: TGTGCCAGCTCACCATGGACAGACCCTGAAGCTTTCTTT. This rearrangement joins TRBV18 to TRBJ1-1, with D perhaps matching TRBD1 (6 bases). Germline V gene lookup returns CDR1 KGHSH and CDR2 LQKENI. The CDR3 length is 13 residues. V was cut by 2 bases and J by 6 bases, with 10 bases left in between.

The chain uses TRBV19 and TRBJ2-3; 8 bases align to TRBD1. Germline values: CDR1 LNHDA, CDR2 SQIVND (reference sequence). The length of the CDR3 is 14 residues. V lost 4 bases to trimming and J lost 2 bases; unmatched junction nucleotides: 2. Here the CDR3 DNA reads TGTGCCAGTAGTAAGACAGGGGCCACAGATACGCAGTATTTT. Amino acid sequence: CASSKTGATDTQYF.

This clone was seen ten or more times. This CDR3 is also generated by other DNA sequences in the sample. V usage is TRBV18 and J usage is TRBJ1-1; D is ambiguous. From germline, CDR1 is KGHSH and CDR2 LQKENI. The CDR3 runs to 16 residues. V was cut by 3 bases and J by 0 bases, with 14 bases left in between. The CDR3 sequence: CASSPSPLEMNTEAFF. The CDR3 region has the DNA TGTGCCAGCTCACCCTCGCCCCTTGAGATGAACACTGAAGCTTTCTTT.

A note on this clone: This is likely an artifact of a read error, given a far larger clone one base away. The CDR3 DNA reads as TGCGCCATCAGCCACCAATCGCCGACAGACTTGGCCGGGGACACTGAAGCTTTCTTT. Amino acids: CAISHQSPTDLAGDTEAFF. The V call is TRBV4-3, the J call TRBJ1-1, with D perhaps matching TRBD1 (5 bases). The CDR3 has 19 residues. Germline CDR1 and CDR2: LGHNA and YSLEER.

This chain uses TRBV6-1 with TRBJ1-1; D ambiguous. There are 14 residues in the CDR3. The V end was cut by 5 bases, the J end by 1 base, with 11 bases between. CDR1 is MNHNS, CDR2 SASEGT, per germline. In nucleotides, the CDR3 is TGTGCCAGCAGTTTTCGAACCTGGAACACTGAAGCTTTCTTT. The encoded protein is CASSFRTWNTEAFF.

A remark on this clone: This likely reflects a read error, since a far larger clone is one base away. The V gene is TRBV28, the J gene TRBJ2-7; TRBD1 agrees at 7 bases. The CDR3 runs 13 residues. The germline V gene encodes CDR1 MDHEN and CDR2 SYDVKM. V shed 0 bases, J shed 4 bases, and the junction held 0 bases outside the gene matches. CDR3 DNA: TGTGCCAGCAGTTTATGGACAGGGTACGAGCAGTACTTC. Its translation: CASSLWTGYEQYF. Using reference TRBV28 and TRBJ2-7 for the parts outside the CDR3, the full variable domain is DVKVTQSSRYLVKRTGEKVFLECVQDMDHENMFWYRQDPGLGLRLIYFSYDVKMKEKGDIPEGYSVSREKKERFSLILESASTNQTSMYLCASSLWTGYEQYFGPGTRLTVT.

J is TRBJ1-1 and V is TRBV7-2, with D unclear. The CDR3 sequence is 14 residues long. Trimming pared 2 bases from V and 1 base from J, leaving 8 bases between. Germline CDR1 reads SGHTA; CDR2 reads FQGNSA. The CDR3 DNA reads TGTGCCAGCAGCTTACACCCGGAGAACACTGAAGCTTTCTTT. It encodes CASSLHPENTEAFF.

The chain is built from TRBV6-4 and TRBJ1-2; no firm D call. V was cut by 2 bases and J by 4 bases, with 11 bases left in between. CDR1 and CDR2 from the germline V gene are MRHNA and SNTAGT. This CDR3 is built from 14 residues. The CDR3 DNA reads as TGTGCCAGCAGTGACGGGGAAGGAATCTATGGCTACACCTTC. It encodes CASSDGEGIYGYTF.

Regarding this clone: The germline gene is not matched at one end of the junction; a read error may be the cause. The genes are TRBV7-7 and TRBJ2-5; TRBD2 matches at 10 bases. Germline V gives CDR1 SSHAT, CDR2 FNYEAQ (reference sequence). This CDR3 comprises 15 residues. CDR3 coding DNA: TGTGCTAGCAGCTTAGGGGCTAGCGGGAGAGAGACCCAGTACTTC. It is translated as CASSLGASGRETQYF.

This clone was seen just once. J is TRBJ1-2 and V is TRBV6-1; 7 bases agree with TRBD1. The germline V gene encodes CDR1 MNHNS and CDR2 SASEGT. CDR3 length: 15 amino acids. Unmatched junction bases numbered 12, after V lost 4 bases and J lost 7 bases. CDR3 DNA sequence: TGTGCCAGCAGTGGAGCTTCGACAGGGATTGGTGGCTACACCTTC. Translating it yields CASSGASTGIGGYTF.

V gene TRBV19 combines with J gene TRBJ2-1; unclear D gene. V was pared by 5 bases and J by 1 base, with 12 bases between. CDR1 LNHDA and CDR2 SQIVND come from the germline V gene (reference sequence). CDR3 length: 15 residues. The CDR3 bases are TGTGCCAGTAGTGCCCAAGGGATATCCTACAATGAGCAGTTCTTC. It is translated as CASSAQGISYNEQFF.

This chain uses TRBV18 with TRBJ2-7; D uncertain. Deletions cut 0 bases from V and 0 bases from J, with 9 bases between. The CDR3 is 15 residues long. Germline loops: CDR1 KGHSH, CDR2 LQKENI. CDR3 DNA: TGTGCCAGCTCACCACCCGCGCAGGTCTCCTACGAGCAGTACTTC. Translating it yields CASSPPAQVSYEQYF.

The rearrangement uses TRBV7-3 and TRBJ2-1, with TRBD1 as a possible D gene (5 bases). CDR1 is SGHTA and CDR2 is FQGTGA in the germline V gene. This CDR3 contains 13 residues. V was shortened by 4 bases and J by 9 bases, with 13 bases between the two germline ends. CDR3 residues: CASSSYKGAEQFF. As DNA, the CDR3 is TGTGCCAGCAGCTCGTACAAAGGGGCTGAGCAGTTCTTC. Looking up the rest from reference TRBV7-3 and TRBJ2-1 gives the full variable domain: GAGVSQTPSNKVTEKGKYVELRCDPISGHTALYWYRQSLGQGPEFLIYFQGTGAADDSGLPNDRFFAVRPEGSVSTLKIQRTERGDSAVYLCASSSYKGAEQFFGPGTRLTVL.